This T cell receptor (beta chain) was found in a study of human T cells and chemical hapten exposure. This clonotype was observed many times. TCRdb reanalysed the RACE reads using MiXCR and keeps one entry per CDR3 protein. Among 62,000 or so distinct CDR3 sequences, approximately 11% were seen once, and the ten largest hold approximately 5.5%. Germline values: CDR1 SQVTM, CDR2 ANQGSEA. The CDR3 covers 13 residues. Deletions cut 7 bases from V and 2 bases from J, with 14 bases between. Stated time point: pre-sensitization, week 0. The treatment denotes: therapeutic diphenylcyclopropenone sensitization with weekly scalp DPC. Ahead of each patch test application, blood was drawn. Sample donors consisted of patients with alopecia, aged 18 to 70 years, who were suitable for DPC. Unfractionated whole blood yielded the extracted total RNA.

The gene calls are TRBV29-1 and TRBJ1-2; D ambiguous. The TCR sequence derives from a woman aged 45-60 years with alopecia areata. Some clones in this sample may be carry-over from other donors' samples. Sequenced material: whole blood, taken in connection with sensitization to the hapten diphenylcyclopropenone (DPC). CDR3 loop: CSATPWVNYGYTF. For the CDR3, the DNA is TGCAGCGCCACTCCCTGGGTAAACTATGGCTACACCTTC.